This TCR beta chain was profiled in a study of cytomegalovirus exposure and HLA in healthy donors. In the study overall: Genotyping of 400 or so donors showed that approximately 83% belonged to the Caucasian-associated ancestry cluster. Study-wide results and limits: Earlier findings revealed that most TCR beta V segments proved productive either about 87% or about 30% of the time.

V lost 4 bases to trimming and J lost 7 bases, with 15 bases between them. CDR1 is SGHRS and CDR2 is YFSETQ in the germline V gene. This CDR3 comprises 14 residues. Use of 60 Vbeta and 13 Jbeta primers characterized the PCR. The authors' processing: An analysis that came later counted 77 million or so unique TCR beta chains, approximately 10 million shared. Libraries were prepared by immunoSEQ multiplex PCR; TCRdb keeps only in-frame clonotypes and omits some of them. V, J and clone size were drawn from that table, and D and trimming were deduced from the DNA. The table has about 220,000 clones, 70% to 80% seen once; the top ten hold less than 2%. Note on this clone: Its antigen is not known.

This chain connects TRBV5-1 to TRBJ2-1; D might be TRBD2 (5 bases). The source of this sequence is a woman aged 30 to 39 in good health and CMV-seronegative. Source material: PBMCs. This chain's CDR3 is CASSPETIRNEQFF. The CDR3 DNA is TGCGCCAGCAGCCCGGAGACTATCAGAAATGAGCAGTTCTTC.